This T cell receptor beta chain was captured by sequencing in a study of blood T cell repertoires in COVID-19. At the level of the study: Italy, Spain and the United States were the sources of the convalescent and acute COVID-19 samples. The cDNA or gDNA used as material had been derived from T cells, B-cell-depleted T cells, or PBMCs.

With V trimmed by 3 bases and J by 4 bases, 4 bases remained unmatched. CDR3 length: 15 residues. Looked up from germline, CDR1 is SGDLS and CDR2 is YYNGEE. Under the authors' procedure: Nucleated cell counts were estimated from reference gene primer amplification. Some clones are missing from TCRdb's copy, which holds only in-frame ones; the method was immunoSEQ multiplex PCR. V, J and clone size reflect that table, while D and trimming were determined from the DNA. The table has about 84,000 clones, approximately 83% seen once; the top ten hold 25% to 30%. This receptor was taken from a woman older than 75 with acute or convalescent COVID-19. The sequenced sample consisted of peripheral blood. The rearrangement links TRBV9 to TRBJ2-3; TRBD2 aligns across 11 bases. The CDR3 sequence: CASSGLAGGPDTQYF. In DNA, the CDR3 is TGTGCCAGCAGCGGCTTAGCGGGAGGGCCAGATACGCAGTATTTT. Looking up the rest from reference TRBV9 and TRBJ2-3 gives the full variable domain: DSGVTQTPKHLITATGQRVTLRCSPRSGDLSVYWYQQSLDQGLQFLIQYYNGEERAKGNILERFSAQQFPDLHSELNLSSLELGDSALYFCASSGLAGGPDTQYFGPGTRLTVL.